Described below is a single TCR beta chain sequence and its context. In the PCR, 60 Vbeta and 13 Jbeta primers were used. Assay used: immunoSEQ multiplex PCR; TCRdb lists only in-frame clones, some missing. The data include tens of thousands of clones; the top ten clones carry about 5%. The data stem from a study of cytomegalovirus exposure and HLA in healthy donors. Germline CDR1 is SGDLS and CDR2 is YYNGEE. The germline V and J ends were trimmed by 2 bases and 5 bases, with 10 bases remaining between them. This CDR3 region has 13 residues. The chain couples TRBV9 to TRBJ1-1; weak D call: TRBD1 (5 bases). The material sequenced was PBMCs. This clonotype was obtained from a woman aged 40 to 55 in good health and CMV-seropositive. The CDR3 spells CASSVSGNTEAFF. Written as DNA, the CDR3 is TGTGCCAGCAGCGTTTCAGGGAATACTGAAGCTTTCTTT.